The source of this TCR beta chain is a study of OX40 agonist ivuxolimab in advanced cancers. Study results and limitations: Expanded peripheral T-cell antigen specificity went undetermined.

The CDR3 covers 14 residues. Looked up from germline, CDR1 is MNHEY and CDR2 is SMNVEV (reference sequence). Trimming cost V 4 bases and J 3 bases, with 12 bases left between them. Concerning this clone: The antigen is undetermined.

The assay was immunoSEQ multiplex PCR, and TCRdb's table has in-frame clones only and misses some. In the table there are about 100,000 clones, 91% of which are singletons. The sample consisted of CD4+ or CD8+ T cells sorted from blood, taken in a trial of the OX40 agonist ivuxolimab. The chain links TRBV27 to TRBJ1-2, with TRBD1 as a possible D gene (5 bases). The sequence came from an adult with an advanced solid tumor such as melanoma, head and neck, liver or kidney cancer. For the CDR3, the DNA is TGTGCCAGCAGTTCCGTGGGGGATCACTATGGCTACACCTTC. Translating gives CASSSVGDHYGYTF.